Following are 27 T cell receptor beta chains from one sample sequenced in a study of blood T cells in healthy people across ages (dated by TCRdb to between 2014 and 2017). Preparation of the library involved 5' RACE. The sample was run on an Illumina HiSeq 2500. A second PCR of about 7 to 12 cycles was run with a J-beta primer mix and a sample-barcoded 5' primer. Through fastp at Q25 and MiXCR, TCRdb rebuilt clones from the public reads, retaining in-frame beta chains. Rows are combined by CDR3 protein, so each entry shows the most common genes and DNA. The sample contains about 1 million distinct CDR3 sequences, under 30% of them found a single time. The ten largest clones represent 0.65% to 0.95% of the sample. This sample also appeared in a second study, on T cells of mothers and their children.

Sequencing was performed on blood. The source is a girl aged 2 to 9 in good health.

A few counts support this clonotype. V usage is TRBV9 and J usage is TRBJ2-5, with TRBD2 matching 9 bases. The CDR3 runs 17 residues. V gave up 3 bases and J gave up 2 bases; unmatched junction bases: 11. From germline, CDR1 is SGDLS and CDR2 YYNGEE. For the CDR3, the DNA is TGTGCCAGCAGCGCGGGGGAGACTAGCGGCCTACAAGAGACCCAGTACTTC. Translated, it gives CASSAGETSGLQETQYF.

The chain links TRBV12-3 or TRBV12-4 to TRBJ1-2; a possible D gene is TRBD1 (6 bases). There are 16 residues in the CDR3. Between the trimmed V and J ends, which lost 5 bases and 0 bases, there was a span of 16 bases. The CDR3 DNA reads TGTGCCAGCAGTCCGACAGGCCAATCGGCTAACTATGGCTACACCTTC. As protein: CASSPTGQSANYGYTF.

The J gene is TRBJ2-7, the V gene TRBV27; weak D call: TRBD1 (7 bases). The CDR3 is 15 amino acids. Germline loops: CDR1 MNHEY, CDR2 SMNVEV (reference sequence). V lost 2 bases to trimming and J lost 3 bases, with 14 bases between them. The CDR3 DNA is TGTGCCAGCAGTTTACGAGGGGGCGGGAACTACGAGCAGTACTTC. Translation: CASSLRGGGNYEQYF.

A word on this clonotype: An end of the junction does not agree with germline; a read error may underlie this. The chain carries TRBV3-1 and TRBJ2-4; D perhaps matches TRBD2 (6 bases). This CDR3 is built from 12 residues. Germline loops: CDR1 LGHDT, CDR2 YNNKEL (reference sequence). The CDR3 spells CASSQGEGRPQF. The CDR3 coding sequence is TGTGCCAGCAGCCAAGGAGAGGGGAGGCCCCAATTC.

This clonotype was picked up a small number of times. V and J are TRBV7-8 and TRBJ1-5; 8 nucleotides line up with TRBD1. Germline loops: CDR1 SGHVS, CDR2 FQNEAQ. The V and J ends lost 3 bases and 10 bases, in that order; junction bases with no gene match: 11. CDR3 size: 15 residues. CDR3 amino acids: CASSFETGGSFPQHF. The CDR3 DNA follows: TGTGCCAGCAGCTTCGAAACAGGGGGTAGCTTCCCCCAGCATTTT.

The chain couples TRBV5-1 to TRBJ2-1, with 8 bases lining up with TRBD1. In germline, CDR1 is SGHRS, CDR2 YFSETQ. This CDR3 is built from 16 residues. V was pared by 1 base and J by 6 bases, with 9 bases of the junction left unmatched. CDR3 amino acids: CASSLPGTGRFNEQFF. The CDR3 nucleotides are TGCGCCAGCAGCTTGCCCGGGACAGGACGATTCAATGAGCAGTTCTTC.

J is TRBJ1-2 and V is TRBV11-2, with D uncertain. The CDR3 runs 14 residues. Germline loops: CDR1 SGHAT, CDR2 FQNNGV. V was cut by 6 bases and J by 4 bases, with 15 bases left in between. The DNA of the CDR3 is TGTGCCAGCAGACGAATTGACTGGACCTATGGCTACACCTTC. It yields the protein CASRRIDWTYGYTF.

The chain employs TRBV27 and TRBJ2-2, with 7 nucleotides matching TRBD1. Germline-derived CDR1 and CDR2 are MNHEY and SMNVEV (reference sequence). Trimming took 5 bases from V and 5 from J; bases not matched to a gene: 2. CDR3 length: 13 amino acids. CDR3 region: CASSVQGTGELFF. The DNA of the CDR3 is TGTGCCAGCAGTGTACAGGGGACCGGGGAGCTGTTTTTT.

The CDR3: CASSPRAGQGARTQYF. The CDR3 DNA reads as TGTGCCAGCAGTCCCCGCGCTGGGCAGGGCGCAAGAACCCAGTACTTC. The chain couples TRBV27 to TRBJ2-5; TRBD1 is a possible D gene (5 bases). Germline lookup yields CDR1 MNHEY and CDR2 SMNVEV (reference sequence). The CDR3 has 16 residues. V lost 5 bases and J lost 8, with 24 bases in between.

This clonotype was seen a handful of times. The rearrangement joins TRBV5-6 to TRBJ2-5; D gene unclear. The CDR3 has 15 amino acids. Trimming removed 0 bases at V and 0 bases at J, with 9 bases between. Germline CDR1 reads SGHDT; CDR2 reads YYEEEE. This CDR3 is CASSLETVYQETQYF. For the CDR3, the DNA is TGTGCCAGCAGCTTGGAAACAGTTTACCAAGAGACCCAGTACTTC.

This clonotype was recorded a few times. The rearrangement uses TRBV29-1 and TRBJ2-7; 10 bases line up with TRBD2. The CDR3 sequence is 13 residues long. J gave up 1 base and V 5 bases, and 2 bases lay outside the gene matches. Germline V gene data show CDR1 as SQVTM and CDR2 as ANQGSEA. CDR3 DNA sequence: TGCAGCGTTACTAGCGGGAAATCCTACGAGCAGTACTTC. This sequence encodes CSVTSGKSYEQYF.

A few counts support this clonotype. V is TRBV7-9 and J is TRBJ1-1; no reliable D call. The germline CDR1 and CDR2 sequences are SEHNR and FQNEAQ (reference sequence). The V gene lost 5 bases and the J gene lost 8 bases, with 6 bases spanning the gap. The CDR3 sequence is 10 residues long. The CDR3 nucleotides are TGTGCCAGCAGCGGATTAGAAGCTTTCTTT. Amino acid sequence: CASSGLEAFF.

The V and J genes are TRBV7-9 and TRBJ2-5; TRBD2 aligns across 7 bases. Germline loops: CDR1 SEHNR, CDR2 FQNEAQ (reference sequence). This CDR3 comprises 16 residues. J gave up 5 bases and V 0 bases, and 9 bases lay outside the gene matches. This CDR3 reads CASSLAIRGEKETQYF. CDR3 sequence (DNA): TGTGCCAGCAGCTTAGCGATTCGGGGGGAAAAGGAGACCCAGTACTTC. Full variable domain (missing parts from reference TRBV7-9 and TRBJ2-5): DTGVSQNPRHKITKRGQNVTFRCDPISEHNRLYWYRQTLGQGPEFLTYFQNEAQLEKSRLLSDRFSAERPKGSFSTLEIQRTEQGDSAMYLCASSLAIRGEKETQYFGPGTRLLVL.

Only a few counts were recorded for this clonotype. The rearrangement uses TRBV29-1 and TRBJ1-5; a weak D match, TRBD1 (5 bases). V lost 4 bases, J lost 6 bases, and 13 bases lay in between. CDR1 and CDR2 (germline): SQVTM, ANQGSEA. The CDR3 loop spans 13 amino acids. This chain's CDR3 is CSVVGNGGQPQHF. The CDR3 DNA reads as TGCAGCGTTGTGGGGAATGGGGGTCAGCCCCAGCATTTT.

The rearrangement links TRBV20-1 to TRBJ1-2, with D perhaps matching TRBD1 (5 bases). The CDR3 has 14 amino acids. The germline CDR1 and CDR2 sequences are DFQATT and SNEGSKA (reference sequence). The germline V and J ends were trimmed by 7 bases and 4 bases, with 19 bases remaining between them. CDR3 sequence reads: CSVQRDRNLYGYTF. CDR3 coding DNA: TGCAGTGTCCAGCGAGACAGAAACCTCTATGGCTACACCTTC.

V gene TRBV20-1 combines with J gene TRBJ2-1; D unclear. Deletions cut 6 bases from V and 8 bases from J, with 14 bases between. The CDR3 is made up of 12 amino acids. Germline CDR1 is DFQATT and CDR2 is SNEGSKA (reference sequence). CDR3 nucleotide sequence: TGCAGTGCCGCTCTTGACCAATATGAGCAGTTCTTC. Translating gives CSAALDQYEQFF.

This chain links TRBV6-5 with TRBJ1-2; TRBD1 matches 7 bases. With 5 bases clipped from V and 3 bases from J, the junction kept 12 bases outside the gene matches. There are 16 residues in the CDR3. Germline CDR1 is MNHEY and CDR2 is SVGAGI. The CDR3 spells CASSDEGGTVYYGYTF. The CDR3 DNA follows: TGTGCCAGCAGTGACGAGGGCGGGACAGTTTACTATGGCTACACCTTC.

This clonotype occurred a few times. V usage is TRBV24-1 and J usage is TRBJ2-3; 7 positions agree with TRBD1. CDR1 is KGHDR and CDR2 is SFDVKD in the germline V gene. Trimming cost V 10 bases and J 3 bases; bases outside gene matches: 6. The CDR3 is 13 residues long. The CDR3 coding sequence is TGTGCCACGAGGGGGCGAGGAACAGATACGCAGTATTTT. Residues: CATRGRGTDTQYF.

Note on this clonotype: A junction end diverges from the germline sequence, so it may reflect a read error. The chain recombines TRBV7-9 with TRBJ1-1; a weak D match, TRBD1 (5 bases). Germline V lookup: CDR1 SEHNR, CDR2 FQNEAQ (reference sequence). CDR3 size: 14 residues. CDR3 residues: CASNLAPRDTEAFF. In DNA, the CDR3 is TGTGCCAGCAACTTAGCTCCCAGGGACACTGAAGCTTTCTTT.

This chain uses TRBV28 with TRBJ2-5; TRBD2 might be the D (5 bases). Germline V CDR1 and CDR2: MDHEN, SYDVKM. The ends were cut back, 3 bases at V and 5 bases at J, with 16 bases in the middle. The CDR3 is 15 residues long. CDR3 amino acids: CASSFPVTSLETQYF. As DNA, the CDR3 is TGTGCCAGCAGTTTCCCCGTAACTAGTTTGGAGACCCAGTACTTC.

V and J are TRBV29-1 and TRBJ2-3, with D possibly matching TRBD2 (6 bases). The CDR3 contains 14 residues. CDR1 is SQVTM, CDR2 ANQGSEA, per germline. V was trimmed by 6 bases and J by 2 bases, leaving 15 bases between them. DNA of the CDR3: TGCAGCGTCCTCGCGGGACTCAACACAGATACGCAGTATTTT. Amino acids: CSVLAGLNTDTQYF.

The V gene is TRBV9, the J gene TRBJ2-7; TRBD1 matches at 9 bases. The CDR3 is 15 amino acids. Losses at the gene ends were 4 bases for V and 2 bases for J; bases not matched to a gene: 7. The germline gives CDR1 SGDLS, CDR2 YYNGEE. CDR3 coding DNA: TGTGCCAGCAGCAGGGGGACAGGGTACCCCTACGAGCAGTACTTC. Protein sequence: CASSRGTGYPYEQYF.

This chain joins TRBV12-3 or TRBV12-4 and TRBJ1-3, with a possible D match to TRBD1 (6 bases). CDR3 length: 13 amino acids. Trimming stripped 4 bases from V and 9 bases from J, with 13 bases between. The CDR3: CASSSGTGSTIYF. For the CDR3, the DNA is TGTGCCAGCAGTTCGGGCACAGGGAGCACCATATATTTT.

J is TRBJ2-1 and V is TRBV7-2, with no clear D. V was trimmed by 2 bases and J by 4 bases, leaving 9 bases between them. Looked up from germline, CDR1 is SGHTA and CDR2 is FQGNSA. The CDR3 totals 14 residues. CDR3 sequence: CASSLPVLYNEQFF. CDR3 in DNA: TGTGCCAGCAGCTTACCCGTCCTATACAATGAGCAGTTCTTC.

In DNA, the CDR3 is TGTGCCAGCAGCCGCCAGTCCGGGACAGGCTATGGCTACACCTTC. Protein sequence: CASSRQSGTGYGYTF. V usage is TRBV7-2 and J usage is TRBJ1-2; 8 positions agree with TRBD1. Germline V gene data show CDR1 as SGHTA and CDR2 as FQGNSA. The CDR3 has 15 residues. After removal of 5 bases from V and 4 bases from J, the junction contained 9 bases not matched to a gene.

This clonotype has just a few counts. V is TRBV9 and J is TRBJ1-1; D gene unclear. V was trimmed by 3 bases and J by 10 bases, leaving 10 bases between them. The CDR3 is 11 amino acids. The germline V gene encodes CDR1 SGDLS and CDR2 YYNGEE. The CDR3 loop is CASSEIRGAFF. DNA of the CDR3: TGTGCCAGCAGCGAGATCAGAGGAGCTTTCTTT.

In this sample, this clonotype turned up a few times. This sequence joins TRBV5-1 and TRBJ2-1; D is uncertain. Germline loops: CDR1 SGHRS, CDR2 YFSETQ. The CDR3 extends over 15 amino acids. The V end lost 3 bases, the J end lost 4 bases, and 14 bases lay between the germline ends. The CDR3 coding sequence is TGCGCCAGCAGCTACTCCGTCGATGGATACAATGAGCAGTTCTTC. Residues: CASSYSVDGYNEQFF.